Sequencing of this TCR beta chain was carried out in a study of beta chain features in type 1 diabetes. CDR1 SGHVS and CDR2 FNYEAQ come from the germline V gene. The V and J ends lost 2 bases and 9 bases respectively, with 8 bases between them. The CDR3 contains 12 residues. This clone showed up just a few times. What it binds is not known. General observations from the study: Patients and controls would be equally affected if PCR favored shorter templates. Across all four CD4+ subsets, people with type 1 diabetes showed modestly shorter TCRB CDR3s.

Expressed TCRB transcripts got sequenced, as all isolated RNA was reverse transcribed. Libraries were prepared by immunoSEQ multiplex PCR; TCRdb keeps only in-frame clonotypes and omits some of them. The sample lists around 190,000 clones, more than 10% occurring once. The origin of this receptor is a young woman in good health. The sample taken for sequencing was central memory CD4+ T cells from blood. The rearrangement links TRBV7-6 to TRBJ2-1; a weak D match, TRBD2 (5 bases). CDR3 loop: CASSLNRGEQFF. As DNA, the CDR3 is TGTGCCAGCAGCTTAAACCGGGGTGAGCAGTTCTTC.